This T cell receptor (beta chain) was recorded in a study of shared clonotypes between healthy human individuals. Looking at the study overall: CD8 memory received one plate per donor, CD8 naive two, CD4 memory three and CD4 naive three.

Germline V CDR1 and CDR2: SEHNR, FQNEAQ (reference sequence). V lost 5 bases to trimming and J lost 6 bases; unmatched junction nucleotides: 10. The CDR3 length is 16 residues. Assay: immunoSEQ multiplex PCR; the TCRdb copy retains only in-frame clones and omits some. The sample comprises hundreds of thousands of clones, 85% to 95% of which are singletons, and approximately 0.11% rests with the top ten. CD45RO-negative cells were positively selected for CCR7, leaving out terminally differentiated effector memory CD45RA+ cells. The V call is TRBV7-9, the J call TRBJ2-7; the match to TRBD2 covers 13 bases. The receptor was isolated from a young woman in good health. The sample consisted of naive CD8+ T cells sorted from blood. In DNA, the CDR3 is TGTGCCAGCAGCGTTCCGCAGACTAGCGGGAGGCCCGAGCAGTACTTC. It specifies CASSVPQTSGRPEQYF.